The 30 T cell receptor beta chains below come from one sample, sequenced in a study of T-cell reconstitution after alpha-beta-depleted transplantation in children. The library targeted TCRbeta and was prepared with unique molecular identifiers. TCRdb processed the PCR reads anew with MiXCR; each CDR3 protein has one entry. The sample shows 350,000 to 500,000 distinct CDR3 sequences, approximately 41% of them seen only once. The sample here was PBMCs, taken before TCRalphabeta/CD19-depleted stem cell transplant. These receptors all come from a girl aged 2 to 10 with aplastic anemia, due to receive a stem cell transplant.

This chain uses TRBV12-3 or TRBV12-4 with TRBJ2-1; D may correspond to TRBD1 or TRBD2 (5 bases each). This CDR3 comprises 17 residues. The germline V and J ends were trimmed by 5 bases and 6 bases, with 23 bases remaining between them. The CDR3 DNA reads as TGTGCCAGCAGTCCACGCATCGGACAAAGGAGCGGCAATGAGCAGTTCTTC. This codes for CASSPRIGQRSGNEQFF.

The chain is built from TRBV10-2 and TRBJ2-2; 9 bases are shared with TRBD2. The CDR3 has 16 amino acids. Trimming at V came to 8 bases and at J to 0 bases, leaving 7 bases not matched to a gene. Germline V gives CDR1 WSHSY, CDR2 SAAADI. The CDR3 reads CASVGAGGPNTGELFF. The CDR3 region has the DNA TGCGCCAGCGTAGGAGCGGGAGGTCCGAACACCGGGGAGCTGTTTTTT.

The chain carries TRBV20-1 and TRBJ2-7; tentative D call: TRBD1 (5 bases). Germline V gene lookup returns CDR1 DFQATT and CDR2 SNEGSKA (reference sequence). The CDR3 runs 12 residues. Trimming took off 2 bases at V and 5 bases at J, with 10 bases between the two ends. CDR3 protein: CSARMKGHEQYF. The CDR3 region has the DNA TGCAGTGCTAGAATGAAGGGGCACGAGCAGTACTTC.

The rearrangement joins TRBV12-3 or TRBV12-4 to TRBJ2-4; possible D gene TRBD1, 6 bases. Trimming shortened V by 6 bases and J by 7 bases, and 16 bases separated the two germline ends. The CDR3 consists of 14 residues. The CDR3 coding sequence is TGTGCCAGCAGCAACCGGGACAATAAGAACATTCAGTACTTC. Translation: CASSNRDNKNIQYF.

This clonotype was seen more than once but under ten times. This chain joins TRBV12-3 or TRBV12-4 and TRBJ2-2, with 8 bases lining up with TRBD1. The CDR3 has 14 residues. The junction had 5 bases not matched to a gene; V was cut back by 5 bases and J by 6 bases. CDR3 DNA: TGTGCCAGCAGTGACAGGGGAGTGGCCGGGGAGCTGTTTTTT. It codes for CASSDRGVAGELFF.

The rearrangement joins TRBV12-3 or TRBV12-4 to TRBJ2-7; 10 bases fit TRBD2. Trimming took 2 bases from V and 0 from J; bases not matched to a gene: 7. The CDR3 runs 17 residues. The CDR3 DNA reads TGTGCCAGCAGTTTAATGTTTAGCGGGGGGAACTCCTACGAGCAGTACTTC. This encodes CASSLMFSGGNSYEQYF.

This clonotype is a singleton in its sample. A junction boundary mismatches the germline segment, possibly from a read error. The chain joins TRBV7-9 to TRBJ2-7, with TRBD1 identical over 7 bases. Germline V lookup: CDR1 SEHNR, CDR2 FQNEAQ (reference sequence). CDR3 length equals 13 residues. The CDR3 nucleotides are TGTGCCAGCACCTTAGGGGACAGCTACGAGCAGTACTTC. Protein sequence: CASTLGDSYEQYF.

The rearrangement joins TRBV20-1 to TRBJ2-5; D unclear. Germline V gene lookup returns CDR1 DFQATT and CDR2 SNEGSKA (reference sequence). Trimming pared 0 bases from V and 7 bases from J, leaving 12 bases between. The CDR3 consists of 13 residues. CDR3: CSARDDLGWTQYF. The CDR3 DNA sequence: TGCAGTGCTAGAGACGACTTAGGTTGGACCCAGTACTTC.

This clonotype was recorded a few times. CDR3 DNA sequence: TGTGCCAGTAGTATAGAATCATGGCCCAATGAGCAGTTCTTC. Residues: CASSIESWPNEQFF. The chain recombines TRBV19 with TRBJ2-1; D call uncertain. The germline V gene encodes CDR1 LNHDA and CDR2 SQIVND (reference sequence). V gave up 0 bases and J gave up 6 bases, with 9 bases separating them. The CDR3 is made up of 14 amino acids. Combining the CDR3 with reference TRBV19 and TRBJ2-1 gives the whole variable domain DGGITQSPKYLFRKEGQNVTLSCEQNLNHDAMYWYRQDPGQGLRLIYYSQIVNDFQKGDIAEGYSVSREKKESFPLTVTSAQKNPTAFYLCASSIESWPNEQFFGPGTRLTVL.

A single count supports this clonotype. The chain combines TRBV6-1 with TRBJ2-7; either TRBD1 or TRBD2 may fit D (5 bases each). From germline, CDR1 is MNHNS and CDR2 SASEGT. CDR3 length equals 14 residues. The ends were cut back, 4 bases at V and 1 base at J, with 11 bases in the middle. CDR3: CASSAGWRSYEQYF. CDR3 in DNA: TGTGCCAGCAGTGCAGGGTGGAGGTCCTACGAGCAGTACTTC.

This clonotype was observed a few times. This CDR3 is CASSQEPPGVASYNEQFF. In DNA, the CDR3 is TGCGCCAGCAGCCAAGAGCCCCCTGGGGTGGCCTCCTACAATGAGCAGTTCTTC. This chain joins TRBV4-1 and TRBJ2-1; D remains unclear. The germline gives CDR1 MGHRA, CDR2 YSYEKL. The CDR3 runs to 18 residues. The V and J ends lost 0 bases and 0 bases respectively, with 15 bases between them.

This clonotype was detected a few times. J is TRBJ1-5 and V is TRBV10-1, with TRBD1 identical over 8 bases. After removal of 0 bases from V and 2 bases from J, the junction contained 6 bases not matched to a gene. The CDR3 consists of 17 residues. Germline values: CDR1 WNHNN, CDR2 SYGVQD (reference sequence). The CDR3 nucleotides are TGCGCCAGCAGTGAGTCCCAGGGGGCCGTCGGCAATCAGCCCCAGCATTTT. Amino acid sequence: CASSESQGAVGNQPQHF.

The rearrangement joins TRBV7-9 to TRBJ2-7; 10 positions match TRBD2. Germline trimming cut 2 bases from V and 3 bases from J; bases unmatched to any gene: 1. CDR1 and CDR2 from the germline V gene are SEHNR and FQNEAQ (reference sequence). The CDR3 length is 14 residues. The CDR3 bases are TGTGCCAGCAGCTTAAGGACTAGCGGCTACGAGCAGTACTTC. Its translation: CASSLRTSGYEQYF.

The V call is TRBV5-1, the J call TRBJ1-2; TRBD1 matches 9 bases. Germline V gene lookup returns CDR1 SGHRS and CDR2 YFSETQ. V lost 2 bases and J lost 5; bases outside the gene matches: 7. The CDR3 totals 15 residues. The CDR3 sequence is CASSLQGAAPYGYTF. The CDR3 DNA reads as TGCGCCAGCAGCTTACAGGGGGCCGCCCCGTATGGCTACACCTTC.

This clonotype was counted a single time. The rearrangement joins TRBV20-1 to TRBJ1-5; D remains unclear. V gave up 6 bases and J gave up 3 bases, with 18 bases separating them. This CDR3 comprises 15 residues. CDR1 is DFQATT and CDR2 is SNEGSKA in the germline V gene (reference sequence). The DNA for the CDR3 is TGCAGTGCCTTCGACCGTTCGGGGTCCAATCAGCCCCAGCATTTT. It encodes CSAFDRSGSNQPQHF.

The chain employs TRBV6-1 and TRBJ1-2; 10 bases match TRBD1. There are 14 residues in the CDR3. Germline V CDR1 and CDR2: MNHNS, SASEGT. Germline trimming cut 7 bases from V and 1 base from J; bases unmatched to any gene: 3. This CDR3 is CASKGQGLNYGYTF. The CDR3 DNA follows: TGTGCCAGCAAGGGACAGGGGCTTAACTATGGCTACACCTTC.

The chain carries TRBV7-2 and TRBJ1-1; no firm D call. This CDR3 has 12 residues. Trimming shortened V by 7 bases and J by 4 bases, and 10 bases separated the two germline ends. CDR1 and CDR2 from the germline V gene are SGHTA and FQGNSA. The CDR3 bases are TGTGCCAGCACCCTTATGGTCACTGAAGCTTTCTTT. Translation: CASTLMVTEAFF.

This clonotype was seen just once. V is TRBV11-1 and J is TRBJ2-1; possible D gene TRBD2, 6 bases. The V end lost 4 bases, the J end lost 2 bases, and 9 bases lay between the germline ends. Germline V gene data show CDR1 as SGHAT and CDR2 as FQDESV (reference sequence). The CDR3 covers 14 residues. CDR3 in amino acids: CASSSTGAYNEQFF. For the CDR3, the DNA is TGTGCCAGCAGCTCGACGGGAGCCTACAATGAGCAGTTCTTC.

This clonotype was seen ten or more times. The chain joins TRBV15 to TRBJ2-2; 9 positions match TRBD1. Losses at the gene ends were 1 base for V and 4 bases for J; bases not matched to a gene: 4. This CDR3 is built from 16 residues. Germline V lookup: CDR1 LNHNV, CDR2 YYDKDF (reference sequence). The CDR3 DNA sequence: TGTGCCACCAGCAGAGGACAGGGGGAAACCACCGGGGAGCTGTTTTTT. The encoded protein is CATSRGQGETTGELFF.

The table lists this clonotype with a count of one. V and J are TRBV20-1 and TRBJ2-1; D could derive from TRBD1 or TRBD2 (6 bases each). V lost 0 bases, J lost 0 bases, and 12 bases lay in between. CDR3 length equals 16 residues. Germline CDR1 reads DFQATT; CDR2 reads SNEGSKA (reference sequence). CDR3 DNA sequence: TGCAGTGCTAGAGAGGGGGGCGTGAGCTCCTACAATGAGCAGTTCTTC. The encoded protein is CSAREGGVSSYNEQFF.

The chain combines TRBV20-1 with TRBJ2-5; the match to TRBD2 covers 8 bases. Germline V gene lookup returns CDR1 DFQATT and CDR2 SNEGSKA (reference sequence). V lost 6 bases, J lost 1 base, and 4 bases stayed unmatched. This CDR3 is 13 amino acids long. CDR3 coding DNA: TGCAGTGCAAAAAGCGGGGGCCAAGAGACCCAGTACTTC. Its translation is CSAKSGGQETQYF.

Ten or more counts support this clonotype. This chain connects TRBV29-1 to TRBJ2-2, with a weak D call TRBD1 (6 bases). CDR1 SQVTM and CDR2 ANQGSEA come from the germline V gene. V gave up 5 bases and J gave up 1 base, with 11 bases separating them. The CDR3 is made up of 14 amino acids. Here the CDR3 DNA reads TGCAGCGTTAGCCGGGACAAGAACACCGGGGAGCTGTTTTTT. As protein: CSVSRDKNTGELFF.

The chain couples TRBV5-1 to TRBJ2-7; D is uncertain. V was shortened by 4 bases and J by 2 bases, with 16 bases between the two germline ends. The CDR3 length is 15 residues. CDR1 is SGHRS, CDR2 YFSETQ, per germline. The CDR3 region has the DNA TGCGCCAGCAGCCGGATTTGGCTATGGCCCTACGAGCAGTACTTC. Its translation is CASSRIWLWPYEQYF.

This clonotype was picked up many times. V is TRBV5-1 and J is TRBJ1-2, with D perhaps TRBD1 (5 bases). The V gene's germline CDR1 is SGHRS and CDR2 YFSETQ. CDR3 length: 13 amino acids. V dropped 4 bases and J dropped 3 bases, with 10 bases sitting between them. As DNA, the CDR3 is TGCGCCAGCAGCGTCGACAGTTACTATGGCTACACCTTC. Amino acid sequence: CASSVDSYYGYTF.

This clonotype was seen at least ten times. This CDR3 reads CASRGSGWANVLTF. In DNA, the CDR3 is TGTGCCAGCAGGGGCAGTGGTTGGGCCAACGTCCTGACTTTC. The chain combines TRBV28 with TRBJ2-6; no clear D. The length of the CDR3 is 14 residues. The germline CDR1 and CDR2 sequences are MDHEN and SYDVKM. V gave up 6 bases and J gave up 5 bases, with 11 bases separating them. Full variable domain (outside the CDR3, taken from reference TRBV28 and TRBJ2-6): DVKVTQSSRYLVKRTGEKVFLECVQDMDHENMFWYRQDPGLGLRLIYFSYDVKMKEKGDIPEGYSVSREKKERFSLILESASTNQTSMYLCASRGSGWANVLTFGAGSRLTVL.

V is TRBV4-1 and J is TRBJ2-3; TRBD2 agrees at 11 bases. This CDR3 region has 17 residues. Germline V lookup: CDR1 MGHRA, CDR2 YSYEKL. V lost 4 bases to trimming and J lost 0 bases; unmatched junction nucleotides: 6. Here the CDR3 DNA reads TGCGCCAGCAGCCTTCCGACTAGCGGGACGAGCACAGATACGCAGTATTTT. Residues: CASSLPTSGTSTDTQYF.

This clonotype appeared many times. The rearrangement uses TRBV7-2 and TRBJ2-1; tentative D call: TRBD2 (5 bases). Trimming took 5 bases from V and 2 from J, leaving 19 bases between them. CDR1 SGHTA and CDR2 FQGNSA come from the germline V gene. The CDR3 runs to 17 residues. CDR3 bases: TGTGCCAGCAGCCGAAAAAGGGAGACTTCTACCTACAATGAGCAGTTCTTC. Translation: CASSRKRETSTYNEQFF.

This clonotype was seen a few times. This sequence joins TRBV27 and TRBJ2-6; the D call may be TRBD1 or TRBD2 (5 bases each). V dropped 4 bases and J dropped 0 bases, with 13 bases sitting between them. CDR3 length equals 17 residues. Per germline, CDR1 MNHEY and CDR2 SMNVEV (reference sequence). The CDR3 sequence is CASSSPLGDSGANVLTF. In nucleotides, the CDR3 is TGTGCCAGCAGTTCCCCTCTGGGGGACTCTGGGGCCAACGTCCTGACTTTC.

This chain joins TRBV29-1 and TRBJ2-2, with 8 bases fitting TRBD1. The CDR3 spans 13 residues. Germline-derived CDR1 and CDR2 are SQVTM and ANQGSEA. V lost 6 bases, J lost 6 bases, and 6 bases stayed unmatched. CDR3 sequence reads: CSVTQGAPGELFF. As DNA, the CDR3 is TGCAGCGTGACCCAGGGGGCCCCCGGGGAGCTGTTTTTT.

This chain uses TRBV7-3 with TRBJ2-1, with 9 bases aligning to TRBD2. Germline CDR1 SGHTA, CDR2 FQGTGA. CDR3 length: 17 residues. V dropped 0 bases and J dropped 8; count of bases not matched to a gene: 11. CDR3 amino acids: CASSLTVLGGRADEQFF. The CDR3 DNA reads TGTGCCAGCAGCTTAACTGTTCTTGGCGGGAGGGCCGATGAGCAGTTCTTC. The variable domain in full, with the rest retrieved from reference TRBV7-3 and TRBJ2-1, is GAGVSQTPSNKVTEKGKYVELRCDPISGHTALYWYRQSLGQGPEFLIYFQGTGAADDSGLPNDRFFAVRPEGSVSTLKIQRTERGDSAVYLCASSLTVLGGRADEQFFGPGTRLTVL.